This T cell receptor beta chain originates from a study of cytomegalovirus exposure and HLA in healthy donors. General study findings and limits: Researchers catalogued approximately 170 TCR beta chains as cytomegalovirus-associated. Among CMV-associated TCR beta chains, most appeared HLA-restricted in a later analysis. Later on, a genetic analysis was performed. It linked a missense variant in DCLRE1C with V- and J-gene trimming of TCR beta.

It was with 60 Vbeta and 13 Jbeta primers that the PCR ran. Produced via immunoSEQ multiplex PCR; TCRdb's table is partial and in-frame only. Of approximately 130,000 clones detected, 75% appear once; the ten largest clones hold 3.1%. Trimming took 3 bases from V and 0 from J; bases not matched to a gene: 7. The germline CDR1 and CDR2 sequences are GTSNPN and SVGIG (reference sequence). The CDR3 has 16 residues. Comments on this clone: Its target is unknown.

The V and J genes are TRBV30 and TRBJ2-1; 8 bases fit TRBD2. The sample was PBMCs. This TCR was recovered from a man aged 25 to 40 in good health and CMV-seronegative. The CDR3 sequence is CAWRGGGRSSYNEQFF. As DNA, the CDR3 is TGTGCCTGGAGGGGGGGCGGGAGGAGCTCCTACAATGAGCAGTTCTTC.